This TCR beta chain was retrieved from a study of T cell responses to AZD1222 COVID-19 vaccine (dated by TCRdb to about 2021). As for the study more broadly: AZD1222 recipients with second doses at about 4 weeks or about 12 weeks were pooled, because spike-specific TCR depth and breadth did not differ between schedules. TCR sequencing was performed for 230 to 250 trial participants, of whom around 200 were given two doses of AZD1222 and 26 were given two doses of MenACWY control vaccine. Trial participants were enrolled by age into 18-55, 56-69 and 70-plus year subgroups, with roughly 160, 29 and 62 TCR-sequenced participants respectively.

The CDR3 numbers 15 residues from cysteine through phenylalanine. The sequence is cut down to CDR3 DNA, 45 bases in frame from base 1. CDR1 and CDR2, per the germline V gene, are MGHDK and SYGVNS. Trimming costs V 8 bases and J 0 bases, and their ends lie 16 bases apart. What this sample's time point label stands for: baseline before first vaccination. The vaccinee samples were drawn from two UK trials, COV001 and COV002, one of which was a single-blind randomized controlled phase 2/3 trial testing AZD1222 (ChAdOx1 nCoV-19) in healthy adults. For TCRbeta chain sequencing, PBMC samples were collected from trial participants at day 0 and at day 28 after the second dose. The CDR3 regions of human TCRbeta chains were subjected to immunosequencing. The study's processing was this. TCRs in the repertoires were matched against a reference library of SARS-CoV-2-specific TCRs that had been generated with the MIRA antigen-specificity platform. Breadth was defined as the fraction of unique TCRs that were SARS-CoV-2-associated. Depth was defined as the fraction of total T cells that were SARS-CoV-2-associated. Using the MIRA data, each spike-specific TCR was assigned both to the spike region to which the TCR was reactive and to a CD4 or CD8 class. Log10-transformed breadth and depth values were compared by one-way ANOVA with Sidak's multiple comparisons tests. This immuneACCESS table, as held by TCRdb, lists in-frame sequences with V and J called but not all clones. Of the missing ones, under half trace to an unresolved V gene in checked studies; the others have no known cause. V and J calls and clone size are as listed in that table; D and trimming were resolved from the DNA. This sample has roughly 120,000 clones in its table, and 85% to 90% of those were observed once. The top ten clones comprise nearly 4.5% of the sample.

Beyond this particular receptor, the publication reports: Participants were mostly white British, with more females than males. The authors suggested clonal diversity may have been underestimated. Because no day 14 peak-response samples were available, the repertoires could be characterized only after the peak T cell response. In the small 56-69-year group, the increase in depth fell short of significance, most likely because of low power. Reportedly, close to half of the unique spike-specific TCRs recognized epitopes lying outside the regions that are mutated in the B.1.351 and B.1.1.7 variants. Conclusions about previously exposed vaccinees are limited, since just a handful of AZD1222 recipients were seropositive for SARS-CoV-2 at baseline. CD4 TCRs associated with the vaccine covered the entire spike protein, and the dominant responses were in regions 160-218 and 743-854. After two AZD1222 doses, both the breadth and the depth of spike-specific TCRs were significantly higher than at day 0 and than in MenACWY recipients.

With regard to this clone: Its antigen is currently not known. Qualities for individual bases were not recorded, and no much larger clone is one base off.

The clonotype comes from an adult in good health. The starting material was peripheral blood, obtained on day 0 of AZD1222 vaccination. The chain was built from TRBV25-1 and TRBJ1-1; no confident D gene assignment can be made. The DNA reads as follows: TGTGCCAGCTCCCTCACCGACAATGTGAACACTGAAGCTTTCTTT. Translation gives CASSLTDNVNTEAFF.